Each of the 32 T cell receptor beta chains below was sequenced from the same sample in a study of cytotoxic CD8 clonotypes in ibrutinib-treated CLL. Clones were sequenced by immunoSEQ multiplex PCR, and TCRdb holds only the in-frame ones, with some missing. The sample holds more than 200,000 clones, under 80% seen once. Sequenced material: PBMCs, taken after 24 months of ibrutinib treatment. These receptors came from a human donor with chronic lymphocytic leukemia.

The chain employs TRBV20-1 and TRBJ2-3; D is possibly TRBD1 (5 bases). CDR3 length equals 11 residues. Germline V gene data show CDR1 as DFQATT and CDR2 as SNEGSKA (reference sequence). V was pared by 6 bases and J by 5 bases, with 9 bases between. DNA of the CDR3: TGCAGTGCCGCCCAGGGAGATACGCAGTATTTT. It is translated as CSAAQGDTQYF.

This clone was recorded a few times. The V call is TRBV16, the J call TRBJ2-5, with D uncertain. Germline V gives CDR1 KGHSY, CDR2 FQNENV. V gave up 3 bases and J gave up 4 bases, with 6 bases separating them. The CDR3 is made up of 12 amino acids. CDR3 nucleotides: TGTGCCAGCAGCCATACCCCAGAGACCCAGTACTTC. Amino acid sequence: CASSHTPETQYF.

The chain links TRBV15 to TRBJ1-5; 8 bases are a match to TRBD1. This CDR3 has 15 amino acids. Trimming cost V 1 base and J 10 bases; bases outside gene matches: 9. The germline V gene encodes CDR1 LNHNV and CDR2 YYDKDF (reference sequence). The CDR3 protein is CATSRVLPTGDPQHF. CDR3 in DNA: TGTGCCACCAGCAGAGTTCTCCCGACAGGGGATCCCCAGCATTTT.

The rearrangement links TRBV28 to TRBJ2-6; no reliable D call. The CDR3 is made up of 12 amino acids. CDR1 MDHEN and CDR2 SYDVKM come from the germline V gene. Trimming stripped 5 bases from V and 10 bases from J, with 9 bases between. CDR3 in amino acids: CASSPLPNVLTF. CDR3 sequence (DNA): TGTGCCAGCAGTCCACTCCCGAACGTCCTGACTTTC.

Written as DNA, the CDR3 is TGTGCCAGCAGTGCAAGGGCGAACACTGAAGCTTTCTTT. This sequence encodes CASSARANTEAFF. V is TRBV6-1 and J is TRBJ1-1; D is uncertain. Germline assignment: CDR1 MNHNS and CDR2 SASEGT. V dropped 4 bases and J dropped 1 base, with 7 bases sitting between them. CDR3 length equals 13 residues.

The rearrangement links TRBV19 to TRBJ2-2, with D possibly matching TRBD2 (5 bases). The CDR3 totals 14 residues. Germline V lookup: CDR1 LNHDA, CDR2 SQIVND (reference sequence). V was trimmed by 3 bases and J by 5 bases, leaving 10 bases between them. CDR3 region: CASSMDGETGELFF. DNA for the CDR3: TGTGCCAGTAGTATGGATGGGGAGACCGGGGAGCTGTTTTTT.

The chain carries TRBV9 and TRBJ2-7, with 10 bases fitting TRBD2. The CDR3 has 16 residues. Germline values: CDR1 SGDLS, CDR2 YYNGEE. With V trimmed by 4 bases and J by 2 bases, 9 bases remained unmatched. As DNA, the CDR3 is TGTGCCAGCAGCTCAACAGGACTAGCGGAGACCTACGAGCAGTACTTC. This sequence encodes CASSSTGLAETYEQYF.

The chain uses TRBV27 and TRBJ1-2; 9 positions agree with TRBD1. There are 16 residues in the CDR3. The V segment lost 4 bases and the J segment 5 bases; nucleotides outside the gene matches: 11. CDR1 and CDR2 (germline): MNHEY, SMNVEV (reference sequence). The CDR3 loop reads CASSSEHRGRGYGYTF. The CDR3, as DNA: TGTGCCAGCAGTTCCGAACACAGGGGGCGGGGGTATGGCTACACCTTC.

The rearrangement joins TRBV7-3 to TRBJ2-7; D might be TRBD1 or TRBD2, each matching 5 bases. With 2 bases removed from V and 3 bases from J, the gap between germline ends came to 11 bases. Germline loops: CDR1 SGHTA, CDR2 FQGTGA. The CDR3 has 14 residues. CDR3 loop: CASSLGGSVYEQYF. CDR3 coding DNA: TGTGCCAGCAGCTTAGGGGGAAGCGTCTACGAGCAGTACTTC.

The chain joins TRBV19 to TRBJ2-1; TRBD2 might be the D (6 bases). The V end was cut by 4 bases, the J end by 7 bases, with 20 bases between. The CDR3 covers 16 residues. The germline V gene has CDR1 LNHDA and CDR2 SQIVND (reference sequence). The CDR3 loop reads CASSRSAGPDMNEQFF. The CDR3 DNA reads as TGTGCCAGTAGTAGATCGGCGGGGCCGGATATGAATGAGCAGTTCTTC.

This clone was counted only a few times. V is TRBV7-9 and J is TRBJ2-3; D gene ambiguous. Between the trimmed V and J ends, which lost 4 bases and 1 base, there was a span of 12 bases. In germline, CDR1 is SEHNR, CDR2 FQNEAQ (reference sequence). This CDR3 spans 15 amino acids. CDR3 loop: CASSSEGYRTDTQYF. The CDR3 region has the DNA TGTGCCAGCAGCTCGGAAGGGTATCGCACAGATACGCAGTATTTT.

This clone was counted only a few times. This chain joins TRBV27 and TRBJ2-2; TRBD1 or TRBD2 may be the D gene (5 bases each). CDR1 is MNHEY, CDR2 SMNVEV, per germline (reference sequence). V was shortened by 5 bases and J by 6 bases, with 7 bases between the two germline ends. This CDR3 is built from 12 residues. CDR3: CASSQGAGELFF. DNA for the CDR3: TGTGCCAGCAGTCAGGGAGCCGGGGAGCTGTTTTTT.

This chain links TRBV7-9 with TRBJ2-2; perhaps TRBD1 as D (6 bases). Germline assignment: CDR1 SEHNR and CDR2 FQNEAQ (reference sequence). The CDR3 has 15 amino acids. V gave up 5 bases and J gave up 7 bases, with 17 bases separating them. CDR3 sequence reads: CASSHINQGNGELFF. The DNA of the CDR3 is TGTGCCAGCAGCCACATAAATCAGGGGAACGGGGAGCTGTTTTTT.

This clone appeared a few times. The chain employs TRBV30 and TRBJ2-3, with 9 bases identical to TRBD2. V lost 0 bases to trimming and J lost 15 bases; unmatched junction nucleotides: 10. This CDR3 region has 13 residues. Germline CDR1 GTSNPN, CDR2 SVGIG (reference sequence). The DNA for the CDR3 is TGTGCCTGGAGTGTAGTGGCGGGAGGGCCTATTTATTTT. Its protein product is CAWSVVAGGPIYF.

CDR3 residues: CASSSGRDYEQYF. CDR3 sequence (DNA): TGTGCCAGTTCTAGCGGGAGGGACTACGAGCAGTACTTC. V usage is TRBV19 and J usage is TRBJ2-7; 12 bases are a match to TRBD2. Germline-derived CDR1 and CDR2 are LNHDA and SQIVND (reference sequence). The CDR3 sequence is 13 residues long. Unmatched junction bases numbered 2, after V lost 8 bases and J lost 3 bases.

This clone was seen a handful of times. The gene calls are TRBV19 and TRBJ1-5; 7 bases align to TRBD1. In germline, CDR1 is LNHDA, CDR2 SQIVND (reference sequence). Trimming took 5 bases from V and 4 from J; bases not matched to a gene: 2. The CDR3 is 13 residues long. The CDR3 here is CASSQTGNQPQHF. The CDR3 DNA reads as TGTGCCAGTAGTCAGACAGGGAATCAGCCCCAGCATTTT.

The rearrangement links TRBV19 to TRBJ2-2; either TRBD1 or TRBD2 may fit D (5 bases each). Germline V gene data show CDR1 as LNHDA and CDR2 as SQIVND (reference sequence). The CDR3 totals 16 residues. Deletions cut 5 bases from V and 1 base from J, with 14 bases between. CDR3 in DNA: TGTGCCAGTAGTGGGGACGGGGCTCTGAACACCGGGGAGCTGTTTTTT. It yields the protein CASSGDGALNTGELFF.

The rearrangement joins TRBV4-3 to TRBJ2-7, with a possible D match to TRBD2 (7 bases). Germline lookup yields CDR1 LGHNA and CDR2 YSLEER. The CDR3 is made up of 16 amino acids. V was trimmed by 4 bases and J by 0 bases, leaving 16 bases between them. The CDR3 region has the DNA TGCGCCAGCAGCCTGGGAGGGGGGGACTTCTCCTACGAGCAGTACTTC. Its translation is CASSLGGGDFSYEQYF.

The V call is TRBV7-2, the J call TRBJ2-7, with unresolved D. The CDR3 consists of 12 residues. With 1 base removed from V and 3 bases from J, the gap between germline ends came to 4 bases. Per germline, CDR1 SGHTA and CDR2 FQGNSA. CDR3 protein: CASSLVNYEQYF. The CDR3 nucleotides are TGTGCCAGCAGCTTAGTTAACTACGAGCAGTACTTC.

The V gene is TRBV4-1, the J gene TRBJ2-7, with TRBD2 matching over 7 bases. This CDR3 comprises 18 residues. The V gene's germline CDR1 is MGHRA and CDR2 YSYEKL. V gave up 0 bases and J gave up 7 bases; unmatched junction bases: 18. The CDR3 DNA follows: TGCGCCAGCAGCCAAGAGGGGGGGTTGAGACTAGGGATTGCGGAGCAGTACTTC. Its protein product is CASSQEGGLRLGIAEQYF.

This rearrangement joins TRBV20-1 to TRBJ2-1, with TRBD1 as a possible D gene (6 bases). The germline V and J ends were trimmed by 7 bases and 7 bases, with 11 bases remaining between them. The CDR3 extends over 11 amino acids. CDR1 and CDR2 from the germline V gene are DFQATT and SNEGSKA (reference sequence). CDR3 DNA sequence: TGCAGTGTAGGCAGGGGAAATGAGCAGTTCTTC. Protein: CSVGRGNEQFF.

The chain employs TRBV19 and TRBJ1-1; D might be TRBD1 (5 bases). Trimming left V 4 bases short and J 4 bases short, with 16 bases between. The length of the CDR3 is 15 residues. The germline V gene has CDR1 LNHDA and CDR2 SQIVND (reference sequence). The CDR3 region has the DNA TGTGCCAGTAGTACGCGGGGCGGAGGGGTCACTGAAGCTTTCTTT. It codes for CASSTRGGGVTEAFF.

The V call is TRBV5-1, the J call TRBJ2-5; 7 nucleotides agree with TRBD2. V gave up 3 bases and J gave up 4 bases; unmatched junction bases: 3. Per germline, CDR1 SGHRS and CDR2 YFSETQ. The CDR3 consists of 13 residues. In nucleotides, the CDR3 is TGCGCCAGCAGCTCTAGCGGCCGAGAGACCCAGTACTTC. The encoded protein is CASSSSGRETQYF.

The CDR3 DNA reads as TGTGCCAGCAGCTCAGTGATGGAGACCCAGTACTTC. Protein sequence: CASSSVMETQYF. The genes are TRBV7-9 and TRBJ2-5; D not certain. The V and J ends lost 4 bases and 5 bases respectively, with 8 bases between them. CDR3 length equals 12 residues. Germline values: CDR1 SEHNR, CDR2 FQNEAQ (reference sequence).

The rearrangement uses TRBV19 and TRBJ2-5, with D perhaps TRBD1 (6 bases). Trimming took 3 bases from V and 5 from J, leaving 13 bases between them. Germline assignment: CDR1 LNHDA and CDR2 SQIVND (reference sequence). CDR3 length: 14 residues. The CDR3 sequence is CASSMAGDTETQYF. The CDR3 bases are TGTGCCAGTAGTATGGCAGGGGACACGGAGACCCAGTACTTC.

This clone was observed once. V gene TRBV19 combines with J gene TRBJ2-2; a weak D match, TRBD1 (5 bases). The V end lost 6 bases, the J end lost 2 bases, and 13 bases lay between the germline ends. Germline assignment: CDR1 LNHDA and CDR2 SQIVND (reference sequence). This CDR3 spans 15 amino acids. The CDR3 region has the DNA TGTGCCAGTAGGATCGGCGACAGAAACACCGGGGAGCTGTTTTTT. This translates into CASRIGDRNTGELFF.

The chain has TRBV30 and TRBJ1-2, with D possibly matching TRBD1 (6 bases). Deletions cut 0 bases from V and 6 bases from J, with 17 bases between. CDR3 length: 15 amino acids. Germline lookup yields CDR1 GTSNPN and CDR2 SVGIG (reference sequence). The chain's CDR3 is CAWSVYPAGVDGYTF. CDR3 nucleotide sequence: TGTGCCTGGAGTGTATATCCAGCAGGGGTGGATGGCTACACCTTC.

The genes are TRBV7-9 and TRBJ1-1; 7 bases match TRBD1. The length of the CDR3 is 14 residues. J gave up 0 bases and V 8 bases, and 6 bases lay outside the gene matches. Germline V CDR1 and CDR2: SEHNR, FQNEAQ (reference sequence). Here the CDR3 DNA reads TGTGCCAGCCGATCACAGGGGATGAACACTGAAGCTTTCTTT. It codes for CASRSQGMNTEAFF.

Only one count was recorded for this clone. J is TRBJ2-3 and V is TRBV9, with 9 bases that match TRBD2. V trimming: 1 base; J trimming: 1 base; junction bases outside the gene matches: 7. This CDR3 spans 17 amino acids. Per germline, CDR1 SGDLS and CDR2 YYNGEE. CDR3 coding DNA: TGTGCCAGCAGCGTAACGCTAGCGGGATTTCGCACAGATACGCAGTATTTT. This sequence encodes CASSVTLAGFRTDTQYF.

The chain links TRBV5-6 to TRBJ2-7; D ambiguous. The germline V and J ends were trimmed by 0 bases and 5 bases, with 3 bases remaining between them. In germline, CDR1 is SGHDT, CDR2 YYEEEE. The CDR3 sequence is 11 residues long. CDR3 nucleotide sequence: TGTGCCAGCAGCTTGGCAGACGAGCAGTACTTC. Its protein product is CASSLADEQYF.

As to this clone: The same CDR3 arises from other DNA sequences in this sample as well. The V and J genes are TRBV20-1 and TRBJ1-1, with no clear D. This CDR3 is built from 10 residues. Per germline, CDR1 DFQATT and CDR2 SNEGSKA (reference sequence). Trimming took off 3 bases at V and 8 bases at J, with 7 bases between the two ends. This CDR3 reads CSARGREAFF. The CDR3 DNA reads as TGCAGTGCTAGGGGAAGAGAAGCTTTCTTT.

The rearrangement uses TRBV9 and TRBJ2-2, with TRBD1 matching 9 bases. Germline trimming cut 3 bases from V and 3 bases from J; bases unmatched to any gene: 6. Germline loops: CDR1 SGDLS, CDR2 YYNGEE. The CDR3 sequence is 16 residues long. The CDR3, as DNA: TGTGCCAGCAGCGGACGACAGGGGGGATACACCGGGGAGCTGTTTTTT. This encodes CASSGRQGGYTGELFF.